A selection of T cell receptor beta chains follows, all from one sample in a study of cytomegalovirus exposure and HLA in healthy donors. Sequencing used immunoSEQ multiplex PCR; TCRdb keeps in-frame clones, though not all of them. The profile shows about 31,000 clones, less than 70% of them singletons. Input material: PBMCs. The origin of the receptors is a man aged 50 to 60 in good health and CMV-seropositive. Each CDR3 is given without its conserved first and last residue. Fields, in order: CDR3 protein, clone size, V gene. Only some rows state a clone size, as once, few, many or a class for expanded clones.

ASTVTSLGGELF . TRBV19
ASRYIQGSSYEQY . TRBV6-5
ASSLDGSPQA . TRBV5-1
ASSPIRGTEAF . TRBV18
ASSQGTGAGYGYT once TRBV4-1
SVERLAGDYEQY . TRBV29-1
AWSALGGVGEETQY . TRBV30
ASTTKGVYGYT once TRBV28
ASRPGQGTGYT . TRBV6-5
ASSSGGASTDTQY . TRBV5-8
AWSRQGYEQY . TRBV30
ASSLVAQNNEKLF . TRBV7-9
ATSRDRGSGANVLT . TRBV15
ASRRLAYDNEQF . TRBV6-5
ASSLGTGEAF . TRBV7-9
ASSLVRPGNSPLH . TRBV7-6
ASSLGRGTPYEQY few TRBV7-9